This T cell receptor (beta chain) was retrieved from a study of neurological immune-mediated disorders. Whole-study findings and limits: One cluster of related CDR3 sequences contained, by phylogenetic grouping, the repertoires of 18 of 34 multiple sclerosis patients and formed a possible signature. The multiple sclerosis repertoire cluster was not associated with any clinical or MRI feature, with the authors stating that larger cohorts are needed.

The CDR3 totals 14 residues. V was clipped by 2 bases and J by 2 bases; unmatched bases: 3. This clonotype has only a few counts. What it binds is unknown. The cDNA was generated through 5'RACE incorporating 10-nucleotide random UMIs. TCRdb reprocessed the 5' RACE reads with MiXCR, giving one entry per CDR3 protein. In the table there are fewer than 85,000 distinct CDR3 sequences, 4.5% to 6.5% of which are singletons. The material sequenced was PBMCs. The rearrangement uses TRBV12-3 or TRBV12-4 and TRBJ2-7; TRBD2 matches 7 bases. The sequence derives from a woman in her 30s with multiple sclerosis. The CDR3 here is CASSLSGVAYEQYF. CDR3 nucleotide sequence: TGTGCCAGCAGTTTAAGCGGGGTCGCCTACGAGCAGTACTTC.